This TCR beta chain was identified in a study of cytomegalovirus exposure and HLA in healthy donors. V lost 4 bases and J lost 3; bases outside the gene matches: 6. Germline assignment: CDR1 SGHRS and CDR2 YFSETQ. This CDR3 has 14 amino acids. Amplification used 60 Vbeta primers and 13 Jbeta primers. Profiling relied on immunoSEQ multiplex PCR, and the TCRdb table lists in-frame clones only, not all of them. The sample consists of more than 200,000 clones, 65% to 80% of them appearing once. The chain recombines TRBV5-1 with TRBJ1-1; TRBD1 matches at 7 bases. Sample: PBMCs. This TCR was recovered from a girl aged 2 to 10 in good health and CMV-seronegative. The CDR3 bases are TGCGCCAGCAGCCCCGGACAGGCGCACACTGAAGCTTTCTTT. Translation: CASSPGQAHTEAFF. The full variable domain, in which reference TRBV5-1 and TRBJ1-1 provide the parts outside the CDR3, is KAGVTQTPRYLIKTRGQQVTLSCSPISGHRSVSWYQQTPGQGLQFLFEYFSETQRNKGNFPGRFSGRQFSNSRSEMNVSTLELGDSALYLCASSPGQAHTEAFFGQGTRLTVV.